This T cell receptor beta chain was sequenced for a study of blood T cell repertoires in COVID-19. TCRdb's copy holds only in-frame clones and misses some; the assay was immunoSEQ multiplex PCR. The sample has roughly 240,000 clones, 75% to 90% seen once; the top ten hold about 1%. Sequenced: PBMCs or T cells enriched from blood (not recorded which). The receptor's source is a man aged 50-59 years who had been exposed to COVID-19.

CDR3: CASSWSTSGDDTQYF. The CDR3 DNA reads as TGCGCCAGCAGCTGGTCGACTAGCGGGGATGATACGCAGTATTTT. This chain joins TRBV5-1 and TRBJ2-3, with TRBD2 identical over 11 bases. The CDR3 spans 15 residues. Germline trimming cut 3 bases from V and 6 bases from J; bases unmatched to any gene: 6. CDR1 and CDR2 from the germline V gene are SGHRS and YFSETQ.